This entry lists 19 T cell receptor beta chains sequenced from one sample in a study of T cells after yellow fever vaccination. Each CDR3 protein is one row after TCRdb ran MiXCR on the 5' RACE reads. Here the sample spans under 150,000 distinct CDR3 sequences, over 7% being singletons. Sequenced here: CD4+ T cells sorted from PBMCs, sampled 5 days after the yellow fever booster vaccination. These receptors were collected from a young man who received the YFV17D yellow fever vaccine.

This clonotype appeared many times. V is TRBV20-1 and J is TRBJ2-7; D is ambiguous. Germline lookup yields CDR1 DFQATT and CDR2 SNEGSKA (reference sequence). The CDR3 spans 11 residues. Trimming shortened V by 6 bases and J by 4 bases, and 10 bases separated the two germline ends. The CDR3 here is CSASDQYEQYF. CDR3 DNA sequence: TGCAGTGCCTCGGACCAATACGAGCAGTACTTC.

The table lists this clonotype with many counts. CDR3 DNA: TGTGCCTGGAGTCGGGGATGGGAGACCCAGTACTTC. Its protein product is CAWSRGWETQYF. This chain uses TRBV30 with TRBJ2-5; a possible D gene is TRBD2 (5 bases). Germline V gene data show CDR1 as GTSNPN and CDR2 as SVGIG (reference sequence). The CDR3 is 12 amino acids. Between the trimmed V and J ends, which lost 2 bases and 5 bases, there was a span of 9 bases.

V usage is TRBV5-1 and J usage is TRBJ1-2; 7 bases are a match to TRBD1. In germline, CDR1 is SGHRS, CDR2 YFSETQ. V lost 4 bases, J lost 7 bases, and 13 bases stayed unmatched. The CDR3 is 15 amino acids. The chain's CDR3 is CASSTGQYLLSGYTF. CDR3 DNA sequence: TGCGCCAGCAGCACGGGACAGTATCTCCTATCTGGCTACACCTTC.

This clonotype was seen repeatedly, ten times or more. The V call is TRBV28, the J call TRBJ2-1; no clear D. V lost 2 bases to trimming and J lost 8 bases, with 4 bases between them. This CDR3 region has 11 residues. The V gene's germline CDR1 is MDHEN and CDR2 SYDVKM. CDR3 DNA: TGTGCCAGCAGTTTACTCTATGAGCAGTTCTTC. It yields the protein CASSLLYEQFF.

Worth noting for this clonotype: Likely a read error: the CDR3 ends without its conserved phenylalanine or tryptophan. J is TRBJ2-4 and V is TRBV5-1; 9 bases fit TRBD1. The CDR3 is 14 amino acids. Germline CDR1 is SGHRS and CDR2 is YFSETQ. The trim removed 4 bases at V and 13 bases at J, leaving 12 bases unmatched. The CDR3 loop is CASSMFLGDRDQYC. For the CDR3, the DNA is TGCGCCAGCAGCATGTTCTTAGGGGACAGGGACCAGTACTGC.

At least ten counts were recorded for this clonotype. The chain uses TRBV5-1 and TRBJ2-7; weak D call: TRBD2 (6 bases). The CDR3 runs 16 residues. Germline V gives CDR1 SGHRS, CDR2 YFSETQ. Trimming removed 0 bases from V and 0 bases from J, with 13 bases in between. The CDR3 region has the DNA TGCGCCAGCAGCTTGGGGGGCGGGATGAGCTCCTACGAGCAGTACTTC. This sequence encodes CASSLGGGMSSYEQYF.

This clonotype was seen ten or more times. This sequence joins TRBV10-2 and TRBJ2-7; D call uncertain. CDR3 length: 14 residues. V was trimmed by 0 bases and J by 5 bases, leaving 11 bases between them. Germline V gene data show CDR1 as WSHSY and CDR2 as SAAADI. The CDR3 region is CASSESYLTDEQYF. The CDR3 nucleotides are TGCGCCAGCAGTGAGTCGTATTTGACCGACGAGCAGTACTTC.

In its sample, this clonotype was seen many times. The V gene is TRBV7-2, the J gene TRBJ2-5, with D possibly matching TRBD2 (5 bases). The CDR3 contains 13 residues. Trimming shortened V by 7 bases and J by 5 bases, and 14 bases separated the two germline ends. Germline V gene sequence: CDR1 SGHTA, CDR2 FQGNSA. CDR3 nucleotide sequence: TGTGCCAGCAATGGTGGGGAGATCGAGACCCAGTACTTC. It specifies CASNGGEIETQYF.

The table lists this clonotype with many counts. The V gene is TRBV20-1, the J gene TRBJ2-4, with a possible D match to TRBD2 (5 bases). The V end lost 0 bases, the J end lost 8 bases, and 23 bases lay between the germline ends. The CDR3 spans 17 residues. The V gene's germline CDR1 is DFQATT and CDR2 SNEGSKA (reference sequence). CDR3 residues: CSARDRKEASRKDIQYF. The CDR3 DNA reads TGCAGTGCTAGAGATCGAAAGGAGGCCAGCAGGAAGGACATTCAGTACTTC.

This clonotype was detected ten times or more. The V call is TRBV20-1, the J call TRBJ2-3, with 9 bases lining up with TRBD2. The CDR3 loop spans 13 amino acids. CDR1 and CDR2 (germline): DFQATT, SNEGSKA (reference sequence). V lost 3 bases to trimming and J lost 6 bases; unmatched junction nucleotides: 4. This CDR3 is CSASGGGGDTQYF. The CDR3 DNA sequence: TGCAGTGCTAGCGGCGGGGGGGGGGATACGCAGTATTTT.

Ten or more counts support this clonotype. V usage is TRBV15 and J usage is TRBJ2-3; no firm D call. The CDR3 consists of 13 residues. In germline, CDR1 is LNHNV, CDR2 YYDKDF (reference sequence). Trimming removed 1 base from V and 6 bases from J, with 8 bases in between. The CDR3 loop is CATSRATQDTQYF. DNA for the CDR3: TGTGCCACCAGCAGAGCGACCCAGGATACGCAGTATTTT. The complete variable domain, with remaining parts taken from reference TRBV15 and TRBJ2-3, reads DAMVIQNPRYQVTQFGKPVTLSCSQTLNHNVMYWYQQKSSQAPKLLFHYYDKDFNNEADTPDNFQSRRPNTSFCFLDIRSPGLGDTAMYLCATSRATQDTQYFGPGTRLTVL.

The rearrangement joins TRBV20-1 to TRBJ2-1; tentatively, D is TRBD2 (7 bases). Germline CDR1 DFQATT, CDR2 SNEGSKA (reference sequence). This CDR3 contains 10 residues. Trimming cost V 5 bases and J 9 bases, with 8 bases left between them. CDR3 residues: CSARGAEQFF. CDR3 sequence (DNA): TGCAGTGCTCGGGGGGCTGAGCAGTTCTTC.

This clonotype showed up just a few times. The chain links TRBV12-3 or TRBV12-4 to TRBJ1-1; D ambiguous. This CDR3 comprises 14 residues. Trimming took off 1 base at V and 0 bases at J, with 6 bases between the two ends. DNA for the CDR3: TGTGCCAGCAGTTTAGGTGTTTTGAACACTGAAGCTTTCTTT. This gives the protein CASSLGVLNTEAFF.

This clonotype was seen repeatedly, ten times or more. V and J are TRBV14 and TRBJ2-1; 8 bases are a match to TRBD2. The CDR3 loop spans 15 amino acids. Germline V gene lookup returns CDR1 SGHDN and CDR2 FVKESK. The junction had 6 bases not matched to a gene; V was cut back by 4 bases and J by 4 bases. CDR3 DNA: TGTGCCAGCAGCCTACAAGCGGGAGTATACAATGAGCAGTTCTTC. Protein product: CASSLQAGVYNEQFF.

Note on this clonotype: This clone may be a read error of a much larger clone one base away. The rearrangement joins TRBV5-1 to TRBJ2-1; 8 bases map to TRBD1. The V gene's germline CDR1 is SGHRS and CDR2 YFSETQ. With V trimmed by 1 base and J by 9 bases, 9 bases remained unmatched. The CDR3 covers 15 residues. Here the CDR3 DNA reads TGCGCCAGCAGCTTGCCCGTCACAGGGGGTAGTGAGCAGTTCTTC. The encoded protein is CASSLPVTGGSEQFF. The entire variable domain, with the rest obtained from reference TRBV5-1 and TRBJ2-1, is as follows: KAGVTQTPRYLIKTRGQQVTLSCSPISGHRSVSWYQQTPGQGLQFLFEYFSETQRNKGNFPGRFSGRQFSNSRSEMNVSTLELGDSALYLCASSLPVTGGSEQFFGPGTRLTVL.

This clonotype was seen ten or more times. The chain joins TRBV30 to TRBJ2-4; D is unclear. The V end lost 3 bases, the J end lost 0 bases, and 12 bases lay between the germline ends. The CDR3 loop spans 15 amino acids. Germline V CDR1 and CDR2: GTSNPN, SVGIG (reference sequence). Written as DNA, the CDR3 is TGTGCCTGGAGCCCGGGCGCAGGAGCCAAAAACATTCAGTACTTC. This gives the protein CAWSPGAGAKNIQYF.

There are many counts of this clonotype. This chain uses TRBV20-1 with TRBJ2-7; TRBD2 is a possible D gene (5 bases). Germline V lookup: CDR1 DFQATT, CDR2 SNEGSKA (reference sequence). V was pared by 3 bases and J by 1 base, with 10 bases between. The CDR3 is made up of 13 amino acids. CDR3 nucleotides: TGCAGTGCTAGCTTCACTAGATCCTACGAGCAGTACTTC. It yields the protein CSASFTRSYEQYF.

This clonotype was seen at least ten times. The chain combines TRBV3-1 with TRBJ1-2, with 7 bases identical to TRBD1. Per the germline V gene, CDR1 is LGHDT and CDR2 is YNNKEL (reference sequence). J was trimmed by 4 bases and V by 1 base; bases with no gene match: 0. This CDR3 has 13 amino acids. Written as DNA, the CDR3 is TGTGCCAGCAGCCAAGGGGACAGCTATGGCTACACCTTC. Translated, it gives CASSQGDSYGYTF.

To note about this clonotype: A read error is possible here, since a much larger clone lies one base away. The chain uses TRBV18 and TRBJ1-1; D ambiguous. The germline V and J ends were trimmed by 3 bases and 1 base, with 9 bases remaining between them. The CDR3 is 14 residues long. Germline V lookup: CDR1 KGHSH, CDR2 LQKENI. In DNA, the CDR3 is TGTGCCAGCTCACCCCCTACGGCGAACACTGAAGCTTTCTTT. As protein: CASSPPTANTEAFF.